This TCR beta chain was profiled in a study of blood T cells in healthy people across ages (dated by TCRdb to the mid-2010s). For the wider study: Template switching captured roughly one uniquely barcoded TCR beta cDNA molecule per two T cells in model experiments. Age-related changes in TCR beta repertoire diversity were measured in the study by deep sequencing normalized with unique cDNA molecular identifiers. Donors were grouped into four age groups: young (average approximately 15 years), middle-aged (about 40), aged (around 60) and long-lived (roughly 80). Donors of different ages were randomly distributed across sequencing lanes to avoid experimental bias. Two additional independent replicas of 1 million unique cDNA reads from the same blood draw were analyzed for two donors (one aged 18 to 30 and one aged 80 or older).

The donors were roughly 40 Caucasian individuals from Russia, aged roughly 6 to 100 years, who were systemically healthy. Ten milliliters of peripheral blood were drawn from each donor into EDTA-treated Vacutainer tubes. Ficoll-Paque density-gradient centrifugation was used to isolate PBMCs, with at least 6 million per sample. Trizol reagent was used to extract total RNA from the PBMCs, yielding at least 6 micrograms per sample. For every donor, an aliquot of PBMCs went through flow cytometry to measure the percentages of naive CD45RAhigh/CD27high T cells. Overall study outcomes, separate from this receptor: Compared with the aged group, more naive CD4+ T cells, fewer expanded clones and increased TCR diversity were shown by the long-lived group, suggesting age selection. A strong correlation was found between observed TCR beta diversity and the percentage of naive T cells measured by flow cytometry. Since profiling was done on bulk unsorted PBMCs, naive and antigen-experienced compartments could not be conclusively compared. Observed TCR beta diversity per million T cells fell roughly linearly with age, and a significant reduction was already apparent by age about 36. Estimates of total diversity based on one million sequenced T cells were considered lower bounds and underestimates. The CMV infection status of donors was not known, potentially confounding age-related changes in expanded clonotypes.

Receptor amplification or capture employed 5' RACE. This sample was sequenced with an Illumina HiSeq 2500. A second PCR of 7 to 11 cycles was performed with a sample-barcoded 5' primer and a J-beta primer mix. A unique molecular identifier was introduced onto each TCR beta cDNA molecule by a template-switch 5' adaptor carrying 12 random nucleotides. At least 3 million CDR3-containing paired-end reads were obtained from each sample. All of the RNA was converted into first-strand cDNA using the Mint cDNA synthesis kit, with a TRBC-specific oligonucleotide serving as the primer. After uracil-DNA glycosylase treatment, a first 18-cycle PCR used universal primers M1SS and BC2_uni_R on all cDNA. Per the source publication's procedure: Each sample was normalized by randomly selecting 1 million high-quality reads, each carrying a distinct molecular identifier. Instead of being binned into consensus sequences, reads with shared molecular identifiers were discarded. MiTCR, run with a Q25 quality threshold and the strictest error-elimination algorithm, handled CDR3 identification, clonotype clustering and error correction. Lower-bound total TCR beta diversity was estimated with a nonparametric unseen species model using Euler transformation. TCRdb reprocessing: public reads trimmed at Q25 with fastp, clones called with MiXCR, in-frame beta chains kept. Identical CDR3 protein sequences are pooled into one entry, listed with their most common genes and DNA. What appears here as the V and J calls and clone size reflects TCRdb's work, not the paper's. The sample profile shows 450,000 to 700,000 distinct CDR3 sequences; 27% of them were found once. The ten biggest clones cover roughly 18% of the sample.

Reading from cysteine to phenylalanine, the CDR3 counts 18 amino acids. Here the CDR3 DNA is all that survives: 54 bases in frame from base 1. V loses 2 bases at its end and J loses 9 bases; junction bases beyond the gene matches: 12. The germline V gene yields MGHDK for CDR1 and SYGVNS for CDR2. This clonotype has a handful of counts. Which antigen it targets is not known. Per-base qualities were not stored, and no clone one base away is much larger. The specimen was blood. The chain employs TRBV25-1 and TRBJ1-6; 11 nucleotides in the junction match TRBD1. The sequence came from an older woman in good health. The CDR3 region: CASSENGGGTGGGSPLHF. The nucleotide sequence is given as TGTGCCAGCAGTGAAAATGGAGGGGGGACAGGGGGGGGTTCACCCCTCCACTTT. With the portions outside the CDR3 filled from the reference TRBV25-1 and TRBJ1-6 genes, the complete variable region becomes EADIYQTPRYLVIGTGKKITLECSQTMGHDKMYWYQQDPGMELHLIHYSYGVNSTEKGDLSSESTVSRIRTEHFPLTLESARPSHTSQYLCASSENGGGTGGGSPLHFGNGTRLTVT.